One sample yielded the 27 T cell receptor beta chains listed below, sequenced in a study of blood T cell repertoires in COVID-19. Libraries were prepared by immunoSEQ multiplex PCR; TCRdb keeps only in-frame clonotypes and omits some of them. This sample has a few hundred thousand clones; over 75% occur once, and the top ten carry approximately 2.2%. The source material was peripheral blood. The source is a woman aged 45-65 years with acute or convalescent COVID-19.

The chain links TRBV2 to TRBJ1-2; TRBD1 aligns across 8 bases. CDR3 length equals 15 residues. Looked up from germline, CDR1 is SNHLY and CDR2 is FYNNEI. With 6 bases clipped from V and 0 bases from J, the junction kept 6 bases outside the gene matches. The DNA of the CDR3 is TGTGCCAGCAGGGCAGACAGGGGCGCTAACTATGGCTACACCTTC. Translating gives CASRADRGANYGYTF. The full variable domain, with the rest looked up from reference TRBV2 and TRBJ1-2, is EPEVTQTPSHQVTQMGQEVILRCVPISNHLYFYWYRQILGQKVEFLVSFYNNEISEKSEIFDDQFSVERPDGSNFTLKIRSTKLEDSAMYFCASRADRGANYGYTFGSGTRLTVV.

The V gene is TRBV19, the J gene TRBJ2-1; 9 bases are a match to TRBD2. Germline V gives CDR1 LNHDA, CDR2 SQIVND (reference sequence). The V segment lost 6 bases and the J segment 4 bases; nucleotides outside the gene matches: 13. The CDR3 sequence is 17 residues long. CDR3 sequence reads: CASSPGGASGAYNEQFF. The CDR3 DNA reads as TGTGCCAGTAGCCCGGGGGGGGCTAGCGGGGCTTACAATGAGCAGTTCTTC.

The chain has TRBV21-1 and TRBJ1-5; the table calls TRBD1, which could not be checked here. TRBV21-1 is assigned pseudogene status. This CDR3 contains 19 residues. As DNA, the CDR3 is TGTGCCAGCAGCAAAGTTTACCCCACCCAGGGGAATAGCAATCAGCCCCAGCATTTT. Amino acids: CASSKVYPTQGNSNQPQHF.

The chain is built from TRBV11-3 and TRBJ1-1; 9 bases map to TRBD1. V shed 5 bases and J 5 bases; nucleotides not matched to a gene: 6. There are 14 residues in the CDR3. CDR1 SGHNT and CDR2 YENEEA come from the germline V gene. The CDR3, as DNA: TGTGCCAGCAGCCTACAGGGGGCGAGTACTGAAGCTTTCTTT. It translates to CASSLQGASTEAFF.

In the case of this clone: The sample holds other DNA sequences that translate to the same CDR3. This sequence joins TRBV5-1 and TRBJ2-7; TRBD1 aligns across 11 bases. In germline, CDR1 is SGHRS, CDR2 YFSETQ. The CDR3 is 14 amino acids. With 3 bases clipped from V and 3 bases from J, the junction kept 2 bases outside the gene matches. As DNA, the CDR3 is TGCGCCAGCAGCTCCGGGACAGGGGGCTACGAGCAGTACTTC. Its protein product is CASSSGTGGYEQYF.

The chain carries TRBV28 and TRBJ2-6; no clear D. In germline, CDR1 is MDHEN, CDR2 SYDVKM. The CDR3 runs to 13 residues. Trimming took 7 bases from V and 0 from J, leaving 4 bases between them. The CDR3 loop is CASISSGANVLTF. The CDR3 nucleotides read TGTGCCAGCATTAGCTCTGGGGCCAACGTCCTGACTTTC.

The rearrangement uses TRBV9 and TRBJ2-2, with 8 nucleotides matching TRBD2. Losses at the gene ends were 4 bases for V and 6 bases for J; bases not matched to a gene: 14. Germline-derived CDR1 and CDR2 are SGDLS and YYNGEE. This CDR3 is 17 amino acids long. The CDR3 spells CASSPRGSGNYAGELFF. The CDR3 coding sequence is TGTGCCAGCAGCCCCCGAGGTAGCGGGAACTATGCCGGGGAGCTGTTTTTT.

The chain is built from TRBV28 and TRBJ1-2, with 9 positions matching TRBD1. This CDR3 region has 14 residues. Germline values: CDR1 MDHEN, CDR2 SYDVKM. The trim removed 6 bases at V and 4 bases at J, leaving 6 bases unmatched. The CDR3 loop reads CASSLGQGIYGYTF. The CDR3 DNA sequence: TGTGCCAGCAGCCTGGGACAGGGAATCTATGGCTACACCTTC.

CDR3 residues: CASTRAGGDYGYTF. The CDR3 coding sequence is TGTGCCAGCACCCGTGCCGGGGGGGACTATGGCTACACCTTC. The rearrangement joins TRBV11-2 to TRBJ1-2, with D possibly TRBD1 on 5 matching bases. Trimming left V 7 bases short and J 3 bases short, with 15 bases between. There are 14 residues in the CDR3. Per germline, CDR1 SGHAT and CDR2 FQNNGV.

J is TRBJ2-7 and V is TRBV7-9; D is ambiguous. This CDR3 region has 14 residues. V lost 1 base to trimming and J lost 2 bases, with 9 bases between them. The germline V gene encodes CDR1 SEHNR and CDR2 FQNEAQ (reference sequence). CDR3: CASSLERLAYEQYF. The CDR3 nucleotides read TGTGCCAGCAGCTTAGAGAGACTTGCCTACGAGCAGTACTTC.

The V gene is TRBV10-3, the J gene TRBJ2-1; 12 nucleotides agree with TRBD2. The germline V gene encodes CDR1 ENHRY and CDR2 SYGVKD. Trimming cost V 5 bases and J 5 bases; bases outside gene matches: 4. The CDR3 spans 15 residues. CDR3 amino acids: CAISNLAGGDNEQFF. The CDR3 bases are TGTGCCATCAGTAACCTAGCGGGAGGGGACAATGAGCAGTTCTTC.

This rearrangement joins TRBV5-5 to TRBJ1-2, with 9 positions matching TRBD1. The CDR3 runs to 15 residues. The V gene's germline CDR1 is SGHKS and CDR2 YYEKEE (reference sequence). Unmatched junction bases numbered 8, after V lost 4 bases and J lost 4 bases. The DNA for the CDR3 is TGTGCCAGCAGCCGTGGGACAGGGAACACCTATGGCTACACCTTC. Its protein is CASSRGTGNTYGYTF.

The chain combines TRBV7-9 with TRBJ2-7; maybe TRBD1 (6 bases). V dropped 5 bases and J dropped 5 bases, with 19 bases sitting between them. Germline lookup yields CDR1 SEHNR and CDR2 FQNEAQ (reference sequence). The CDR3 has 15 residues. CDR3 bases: TGTGCCAGCAGCCGTTCGGCAGGGGCAAAAAACGAGCAGTACTTC. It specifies CASSRSAGAKNEQYF.

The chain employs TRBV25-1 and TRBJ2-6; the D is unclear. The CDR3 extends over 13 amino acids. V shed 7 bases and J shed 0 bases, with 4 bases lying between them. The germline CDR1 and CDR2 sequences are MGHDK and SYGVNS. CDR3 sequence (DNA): TGTGCCAGCACCAGCTCTGGGGCCAACGTCCTGACTTTC. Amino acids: CASTSSGANVLTF.

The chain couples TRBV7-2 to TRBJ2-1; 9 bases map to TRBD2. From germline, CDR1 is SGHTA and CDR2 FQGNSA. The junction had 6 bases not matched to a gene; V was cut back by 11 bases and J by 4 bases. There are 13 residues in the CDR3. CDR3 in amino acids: CASVTSGYNEQFF. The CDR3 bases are TGTGCCTCGGTTACTAGCGGGTACAATGAGCAGTTCTTC. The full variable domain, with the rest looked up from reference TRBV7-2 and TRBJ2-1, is GAGVSQSPSNKVTEKGKDVELRCDPISGHTALYWYRQSLGQGLEFLIYFQGNSAPDKSGLPSDRFSAERTGGSVSTLTIQRTQQEDSAVYLCASVTSGYNEQFFGPGTRLTVL.

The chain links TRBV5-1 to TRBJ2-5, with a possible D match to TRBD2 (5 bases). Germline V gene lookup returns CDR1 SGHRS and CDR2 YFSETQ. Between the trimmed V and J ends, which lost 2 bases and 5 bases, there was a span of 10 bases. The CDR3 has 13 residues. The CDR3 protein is CASSLGSAETQYF. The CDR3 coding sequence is TGCGCCAGCAGCTTAGGTAGCGCGGAGACCCAGTACTTC.

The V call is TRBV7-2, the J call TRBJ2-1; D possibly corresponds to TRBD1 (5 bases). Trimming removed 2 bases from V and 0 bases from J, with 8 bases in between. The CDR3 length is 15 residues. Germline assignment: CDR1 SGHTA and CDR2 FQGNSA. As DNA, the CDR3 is TGTGCCAGCAGCTTACAGGGAAGCTCCTACAATGAGCAGTTCTTC. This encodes CASSLQGSSYNEQFF. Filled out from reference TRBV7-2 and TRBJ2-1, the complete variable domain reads GAGVSQSPSNKVTEKGKDVELRCDPISGHTALYWYRQSLGQGLEFLIYFQGNSAPDKSGLPSDRFSAERTGGSVSTLTIQRTQQEDSAVYLCASSLQGSSYNEQFFGPGTRLTVL.

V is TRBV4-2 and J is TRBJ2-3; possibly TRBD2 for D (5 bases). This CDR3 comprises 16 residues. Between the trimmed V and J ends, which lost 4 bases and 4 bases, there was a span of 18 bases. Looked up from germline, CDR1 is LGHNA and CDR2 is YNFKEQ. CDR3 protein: CASSRGSSGGADTQYF. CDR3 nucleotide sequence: TGTGCCAGCAGCCGCGGGTCCTCTGGTGGTGCAGATACGCAGTATTTT.

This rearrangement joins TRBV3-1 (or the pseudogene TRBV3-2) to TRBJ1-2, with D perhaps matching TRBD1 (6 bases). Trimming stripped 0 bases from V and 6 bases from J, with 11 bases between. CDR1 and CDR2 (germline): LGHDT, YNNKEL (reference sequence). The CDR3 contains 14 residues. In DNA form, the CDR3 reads TGTGCCAGCAGCCAAGAAGGGGGACATGATGGCTACACCTTC. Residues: CASSQEGGHDGYTF.

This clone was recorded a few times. The CDR3 bases are TGTGCCAGCAGCTTGACAGGGGGTCGGTTGGAGCAGTACTTC. Protein sequence: CASSLTGGRLEQYF. The V and J genes are TRBV13 and TRBJ2-7; 9 positions agree with TRBD1. V was pared by 3 bases and J by 7 bases, with 7 bases of the junction left unmatched. This CDR3 comprises 14 residues. The V gene's germline CDR1 is PRHDT and CDR2 FYEKMQ (reference sequence).

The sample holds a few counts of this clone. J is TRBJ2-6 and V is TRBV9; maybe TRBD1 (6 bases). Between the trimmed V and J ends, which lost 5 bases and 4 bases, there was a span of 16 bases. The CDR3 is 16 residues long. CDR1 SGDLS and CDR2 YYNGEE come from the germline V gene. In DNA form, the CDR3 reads TGTGCCAGCAGAGGATACAGGGAATCCGGGGCCAACGTCCTGACTTTC. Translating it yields CASRGYRESGANVLTF.

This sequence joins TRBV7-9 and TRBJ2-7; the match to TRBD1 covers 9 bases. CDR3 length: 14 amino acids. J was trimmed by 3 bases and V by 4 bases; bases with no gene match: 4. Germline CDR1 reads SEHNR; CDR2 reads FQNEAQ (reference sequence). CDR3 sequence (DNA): TGTGCCAGCAGCTCCAGGGACAGGGTCTACGAGCAGTACTTC. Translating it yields CASSSRDRVYEQYF.

In DNA, the CDR3 is TGTGCCAGCAGTTACTCCGGGACAGGGGAAGCTTTCTTT. Amino acids: CASSYSGTGEAFF. This chain uses TRBV6-5 with TRBJ1-1, with 9 bases matching TRBD1. This CDR3 region has 13 residues. Germline assignment: CDR1 MNHEY and CDR2 SVGAGI. J gave up 8 bases and V 0 bases, and 1 base lay outside the gene matches.

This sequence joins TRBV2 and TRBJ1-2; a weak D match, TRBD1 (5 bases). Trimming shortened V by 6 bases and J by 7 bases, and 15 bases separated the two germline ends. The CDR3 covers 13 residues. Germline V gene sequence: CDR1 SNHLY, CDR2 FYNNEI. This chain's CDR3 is CASRIDSSPGYTF. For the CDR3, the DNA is TGTGCCAGCAGAATCGACAGCTCTCCTGGCTACACCTTC.

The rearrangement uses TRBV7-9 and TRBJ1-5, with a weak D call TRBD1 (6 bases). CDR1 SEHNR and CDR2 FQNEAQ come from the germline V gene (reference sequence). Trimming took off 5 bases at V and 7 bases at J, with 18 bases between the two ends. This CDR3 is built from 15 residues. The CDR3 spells CASSDPRGGNQPQHF. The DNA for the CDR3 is TGTGCCAGCAGCGATCCAAGGGGGGGTAACCAGCCCCAGCATTTT.

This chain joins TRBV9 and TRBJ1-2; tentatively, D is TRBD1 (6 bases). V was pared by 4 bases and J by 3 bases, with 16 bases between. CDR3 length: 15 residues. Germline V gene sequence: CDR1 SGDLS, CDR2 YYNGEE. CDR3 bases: TGTGCCAGCAGCCCCAGGCCGGGACAAGACTATGGCTACACCTTC. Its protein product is CASSPRPGQDYGYTF.

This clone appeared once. Here the CDR3 reads CASSYSPRSTDTQYF. The CDR3 DNA reads as TGTGCCAGCAGTTACTCGCCGCGGAGCACAGATACGCAGTATTTT. The chain is built from TRBV6-5 and TRBJ2-3; D is unclear. Trimming removed 0 bases from V and 0 bases from J, with 7 bases in between. The germline gives CDR1 MNHEY, CDR2 SVGAGI. The CDR3 extends over 15 amino acids.